This TCR beta chain was captured by sequencing in a study of blood T cell repertoires in COVID-19. Looking at the study overall: Samples taken during acute and convalescent COVID-19 were collected in the United States, Italy and Spain. T cells, B-cell-depleted T cells, or PBMCs supplied cDNA or gDNA.

Per the authors' pipeline: From reference gene primer amplification, estimates of nucleated cell counts were derived. The method was immunoSEQ multiplex PCR; TCRdb's version includes in-frame clones alone and lacks a portion of them. V and J calls and clone size are copied from that table; D and trimming were computed from the DNA. Among over 300,000 clones, around 82% were seen once, and the ten largest hold 1% to 1.5%. With V trimmed by 4 bases and J by 9 bases, 11 bases remained unmatched. Germline V lookup: CDR1 SGHRS, CDR2 YFSETQ. The CDR3 is 15 amino acids. This chain joins TRBV5-1 and TRBJ1-2; 11 nucleotides match TRBD1. The sequenced sample was peripheral blood. This TCR derives from a woman aged 45-60 years with acute or convalescent COVID-19. The CDR3 loop is CASSARGQGDISYTF. CDR3 nucleotide sequence: TGCGCCAGCAGCGCCAGGGGACAGGGGGATATAAGCTACACCTTC. The variable domain in full, with the rest retrieved from reference TRBV5-1 and TRBJ1-2, is KAGVTQTPRYLIKTRGQQVTLSCSPISGHRSVSWYQQTPGQGLQFLFEYFSETQRNKGNFPGRFSGRQFSNSRSEMNVSTLELGDSALYLCASSARGQGDISYTFGSGTRLTVV.